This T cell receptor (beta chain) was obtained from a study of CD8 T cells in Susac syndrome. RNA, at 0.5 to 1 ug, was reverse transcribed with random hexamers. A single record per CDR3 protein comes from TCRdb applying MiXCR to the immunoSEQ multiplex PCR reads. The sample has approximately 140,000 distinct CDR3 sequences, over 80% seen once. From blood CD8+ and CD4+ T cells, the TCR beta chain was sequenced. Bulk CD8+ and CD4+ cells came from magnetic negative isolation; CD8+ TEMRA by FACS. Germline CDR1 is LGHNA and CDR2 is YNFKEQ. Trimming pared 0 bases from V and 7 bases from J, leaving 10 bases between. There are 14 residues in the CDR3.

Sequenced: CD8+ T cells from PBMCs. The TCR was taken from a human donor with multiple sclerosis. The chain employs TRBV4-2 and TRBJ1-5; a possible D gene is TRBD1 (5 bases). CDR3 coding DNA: TGTGCCAGCAGCCAAGACAGGGTAGACCAGCCCCAGCATTTT. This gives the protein CASSQDRVDQPQHF.